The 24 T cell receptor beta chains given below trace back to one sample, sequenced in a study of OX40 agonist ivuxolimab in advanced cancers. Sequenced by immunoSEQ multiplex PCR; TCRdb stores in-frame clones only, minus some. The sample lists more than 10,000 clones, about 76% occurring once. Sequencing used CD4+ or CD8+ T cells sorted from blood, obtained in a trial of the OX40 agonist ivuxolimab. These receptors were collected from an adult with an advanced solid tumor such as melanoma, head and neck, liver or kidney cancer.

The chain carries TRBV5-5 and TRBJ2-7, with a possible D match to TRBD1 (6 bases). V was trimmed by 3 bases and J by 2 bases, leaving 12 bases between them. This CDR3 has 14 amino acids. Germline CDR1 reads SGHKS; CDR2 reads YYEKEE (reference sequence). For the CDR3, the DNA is TGTGCCAGCAGCTCATTACAGGGTACCTACGAGCAGTACTTC. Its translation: CASSSLQGTYEQYF.

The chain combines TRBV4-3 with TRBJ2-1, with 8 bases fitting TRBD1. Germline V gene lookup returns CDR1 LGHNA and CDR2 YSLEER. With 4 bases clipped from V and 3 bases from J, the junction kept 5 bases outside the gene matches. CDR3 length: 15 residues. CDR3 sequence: CASSPTTGVYNEQFF. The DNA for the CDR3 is TGCGCCAGCAGCCCTACGACAGGGGTCTACAATGAGCAGTTCTTC.

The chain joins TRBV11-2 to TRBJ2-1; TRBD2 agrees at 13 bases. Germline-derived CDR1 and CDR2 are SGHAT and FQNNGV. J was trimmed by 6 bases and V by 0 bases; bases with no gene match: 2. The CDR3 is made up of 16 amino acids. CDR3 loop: CASSLELAGGPNEQFF. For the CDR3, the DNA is TGTGCCAGCAGCTTAGAACTAGCGGGAGGGCCCAATGAGCAGTTCTTC.

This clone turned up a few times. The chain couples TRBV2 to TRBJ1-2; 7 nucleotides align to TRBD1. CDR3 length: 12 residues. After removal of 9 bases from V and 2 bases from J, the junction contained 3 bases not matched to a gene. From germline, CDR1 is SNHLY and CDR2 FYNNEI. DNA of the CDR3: TGTGCCAGGGACAGGTCCAACTATGGCTACACCTTC. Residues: CARDRSNYGYTF.

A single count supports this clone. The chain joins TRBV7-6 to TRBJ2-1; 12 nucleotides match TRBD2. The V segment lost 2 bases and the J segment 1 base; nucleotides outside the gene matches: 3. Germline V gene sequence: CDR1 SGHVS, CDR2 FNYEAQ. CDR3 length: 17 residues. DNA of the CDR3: TGTGCCAGCAGCTTACTGACTAGCGGGAGTTCCTACAATGAGCAGTTCTTC. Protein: CASSLLTSGSSYNEQFF. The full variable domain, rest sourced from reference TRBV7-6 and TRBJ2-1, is GAGVSQSPRYKVTKRGQDVALRCDPISGHVSLYWYRQALGQGPEFLTYFNYEAQQDKSGLPNDRFSAERPEGSISTLTIQRTEQRDSAMYRCASSLLTSGSSYNEQFFGPGTRLTVL.

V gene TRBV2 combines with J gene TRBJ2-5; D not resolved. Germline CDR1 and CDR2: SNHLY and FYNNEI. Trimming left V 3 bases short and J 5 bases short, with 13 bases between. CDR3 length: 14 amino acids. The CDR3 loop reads CASSDPGPQETQYF. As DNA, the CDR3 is TGTGCCAGCAGTGATCCCGGGCCTCAGGAGACCCAGTACTTC.

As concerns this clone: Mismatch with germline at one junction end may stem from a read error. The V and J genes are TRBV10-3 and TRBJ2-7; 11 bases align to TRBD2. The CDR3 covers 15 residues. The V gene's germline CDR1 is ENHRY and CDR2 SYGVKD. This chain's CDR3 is CASSPELAGVHEQYF. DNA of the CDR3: TGTGCCAGCAGTCCCGAACTAGCGGGAGTACACGAGCAGTACTTC.

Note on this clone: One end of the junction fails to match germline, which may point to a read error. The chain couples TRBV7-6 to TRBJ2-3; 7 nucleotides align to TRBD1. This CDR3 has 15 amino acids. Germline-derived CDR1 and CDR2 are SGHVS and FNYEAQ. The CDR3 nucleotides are TGTGCCAGCACCTTAGGGACAGTGAGCACAGATACGCAGTATTTT. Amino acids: CASTLGTVSTDTQYF.

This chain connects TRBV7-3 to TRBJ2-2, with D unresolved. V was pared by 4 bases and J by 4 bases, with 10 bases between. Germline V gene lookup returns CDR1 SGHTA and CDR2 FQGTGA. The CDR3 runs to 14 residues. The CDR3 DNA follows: TGTGCCAGCAGCTCGGACGGATTCACCGGGGAGCTGTTTTTT. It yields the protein CASSSDGFTGELFF. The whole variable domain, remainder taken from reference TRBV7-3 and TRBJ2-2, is GAGVSQTPSNKVTEKGKYVELRCDPISGHTALYWYRQSLGQGPEFLIYFQGTGAADDSGLPNDRFFAVRPEGSVSTLKIQRTERGDSAVYLCASSSDGFTGELFFGEGSRLTVL.

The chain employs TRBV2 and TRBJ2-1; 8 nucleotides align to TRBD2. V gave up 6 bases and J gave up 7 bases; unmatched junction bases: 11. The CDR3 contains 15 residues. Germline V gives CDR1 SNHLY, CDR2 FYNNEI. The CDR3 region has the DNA TGTGCCAGCAGCCCGGGACTAGGGGGAATGAATGAGCAGTTCTTC. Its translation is CASSPGLGGMNEQFF.

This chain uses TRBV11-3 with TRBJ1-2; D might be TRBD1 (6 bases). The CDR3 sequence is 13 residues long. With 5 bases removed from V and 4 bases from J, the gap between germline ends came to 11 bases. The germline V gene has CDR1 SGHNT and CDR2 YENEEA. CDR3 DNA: TGTGCCAGCAGCCTGGACAGTATCTATGGCTACACCTTC. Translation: CASSLDSIYGYTF.

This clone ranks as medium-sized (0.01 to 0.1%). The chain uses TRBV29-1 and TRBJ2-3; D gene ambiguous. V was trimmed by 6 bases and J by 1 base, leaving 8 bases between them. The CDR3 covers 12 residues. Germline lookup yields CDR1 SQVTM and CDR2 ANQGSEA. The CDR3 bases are TGCAGCGTGTGGGGTGGCACAGATACGCAGTATTTT. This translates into CSVWGGTDTQYF.

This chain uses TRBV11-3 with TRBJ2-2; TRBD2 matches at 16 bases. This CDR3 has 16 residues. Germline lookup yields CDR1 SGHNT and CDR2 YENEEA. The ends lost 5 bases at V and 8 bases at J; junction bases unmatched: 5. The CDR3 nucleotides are TGTGCCAGCAGCCTAGGGACTAGCGGGAGGGCTGGGGAGCTGTTTTTT. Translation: CASSLGTSGRAGELFF.

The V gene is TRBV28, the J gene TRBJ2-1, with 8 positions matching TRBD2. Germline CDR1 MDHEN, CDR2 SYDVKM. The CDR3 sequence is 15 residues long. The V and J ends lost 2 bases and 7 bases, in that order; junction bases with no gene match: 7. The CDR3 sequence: CASSLTLAAGNEQFF. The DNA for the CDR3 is TGTGCCAGCAGTTTAACACTAGCGGCTGGAAATGAGCAGTTCTTC.

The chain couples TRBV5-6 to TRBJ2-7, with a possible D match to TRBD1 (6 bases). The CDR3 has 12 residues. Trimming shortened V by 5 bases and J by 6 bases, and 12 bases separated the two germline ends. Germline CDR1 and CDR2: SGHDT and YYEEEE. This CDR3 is CASRYGQLEQYF. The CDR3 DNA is TGTGCCAGCAGGTACGGACAGCTCGAGCAGTACTTC.

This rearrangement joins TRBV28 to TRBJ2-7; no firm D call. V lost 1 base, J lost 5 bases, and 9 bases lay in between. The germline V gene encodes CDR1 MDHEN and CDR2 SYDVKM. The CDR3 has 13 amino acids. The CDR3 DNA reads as TGTGCCAGCAGTTTATCGTCTCCCAACGAGCAGTACTTC. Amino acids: CASSLSSPNEQYF.

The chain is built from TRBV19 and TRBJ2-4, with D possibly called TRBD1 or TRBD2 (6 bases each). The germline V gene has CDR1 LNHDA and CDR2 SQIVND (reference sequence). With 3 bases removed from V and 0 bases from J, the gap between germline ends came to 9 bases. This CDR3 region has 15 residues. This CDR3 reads CASSIKGGAKNIQYF. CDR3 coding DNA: TGTGCCAGTAGTATTAAGGGGGGAGCCAAAAACATTCAGTACTTC.

The CDR3 DNA follows: TGTGCCAGCAGTGGGGTCAGGGGGCCTTACGAGCAGTACTTC. Its translation: CASSGVRGPYEQYF. V is TRBV2 and J is TRBJ2-7; 8 bases map to TRBD1. Germline V gene lookup returns CDR1 SNHLY and CDR2 FYNNEI. Trimming took 4 bases from V and 4 from J; bases not matched to a gene: 6. This CDR3 comprises 14 residues.

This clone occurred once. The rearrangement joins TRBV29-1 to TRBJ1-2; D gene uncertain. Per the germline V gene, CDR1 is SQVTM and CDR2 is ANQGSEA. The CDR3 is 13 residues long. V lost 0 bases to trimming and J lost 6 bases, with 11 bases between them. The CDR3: CSVEEKESNGYTF. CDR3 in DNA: TGCAGCGTTGAAGAAAAAGAAAGCAATGGCTACACCTTC.

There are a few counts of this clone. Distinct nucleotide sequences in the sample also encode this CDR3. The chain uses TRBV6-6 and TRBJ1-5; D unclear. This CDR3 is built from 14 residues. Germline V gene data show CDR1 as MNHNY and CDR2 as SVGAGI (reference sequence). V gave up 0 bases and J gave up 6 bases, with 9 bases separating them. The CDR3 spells CASSYSGLSQPQHF. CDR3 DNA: TGTGCCAGCAGTTACTCAGGGTTAAGTCAGCCCCAGCATTTT.

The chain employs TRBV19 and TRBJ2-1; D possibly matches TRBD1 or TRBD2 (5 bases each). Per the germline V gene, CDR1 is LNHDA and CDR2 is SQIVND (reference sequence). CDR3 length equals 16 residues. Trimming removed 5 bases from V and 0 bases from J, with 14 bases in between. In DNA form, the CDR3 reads TGTGCCAGTAGTTGGGGCGGGTCGAGCTCCTACAATGAGCAGTTCTTC. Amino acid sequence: CASSWGGSSSYNEQFF.

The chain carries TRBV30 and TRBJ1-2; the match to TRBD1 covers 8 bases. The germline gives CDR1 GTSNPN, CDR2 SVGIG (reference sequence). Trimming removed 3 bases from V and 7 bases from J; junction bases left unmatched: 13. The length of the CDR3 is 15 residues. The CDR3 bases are TGTGCCTGGAGCCTTACGCAGGGGGCAGGGAGTGGCTACACCTTC. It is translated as CAWSLTQGAGSGYTF.

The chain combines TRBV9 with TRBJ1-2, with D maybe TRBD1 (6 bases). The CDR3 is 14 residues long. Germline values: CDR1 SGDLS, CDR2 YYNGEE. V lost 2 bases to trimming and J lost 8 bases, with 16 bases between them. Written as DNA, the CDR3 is TGTGCCAGCAGCGTCGGACAGATGCCTTCGGGCTACACCTTC. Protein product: CASSVGQMPSGYTF. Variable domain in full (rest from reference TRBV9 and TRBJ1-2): DSGVTQTPKHLITATGQRVTLRCSPRSGDLSVYWYQQSLDQGLQFLIQYYNGEERAKGNILERFSAQQFPDLHSELNLSSLELGDSALYFCASSVGQMPSGYTFGSGTRLTVV.

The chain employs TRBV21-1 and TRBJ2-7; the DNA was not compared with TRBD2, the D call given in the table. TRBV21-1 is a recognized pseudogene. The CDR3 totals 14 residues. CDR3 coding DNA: TGTGCCAGCAGCAAGAACGGGTCTCCCTACGAGCAGTACTTC. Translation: CASSKNGSPYEQYF.